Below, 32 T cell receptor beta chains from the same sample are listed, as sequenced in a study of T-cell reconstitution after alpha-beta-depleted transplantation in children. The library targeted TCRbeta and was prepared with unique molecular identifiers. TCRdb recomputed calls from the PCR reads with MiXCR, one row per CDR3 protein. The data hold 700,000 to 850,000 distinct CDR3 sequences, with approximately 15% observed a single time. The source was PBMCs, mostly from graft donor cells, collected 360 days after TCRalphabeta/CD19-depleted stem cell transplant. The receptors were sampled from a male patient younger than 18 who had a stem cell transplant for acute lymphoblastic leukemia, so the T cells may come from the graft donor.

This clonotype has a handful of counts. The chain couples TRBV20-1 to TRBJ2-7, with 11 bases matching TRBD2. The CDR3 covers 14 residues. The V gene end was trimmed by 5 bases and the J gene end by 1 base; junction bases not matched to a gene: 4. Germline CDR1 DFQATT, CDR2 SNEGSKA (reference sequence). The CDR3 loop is CSAVLAGVSYEQYF. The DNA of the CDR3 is TGCAGTGCTGTACTAGCGGGGGTGTCCTACGAGCAGTACTTC.

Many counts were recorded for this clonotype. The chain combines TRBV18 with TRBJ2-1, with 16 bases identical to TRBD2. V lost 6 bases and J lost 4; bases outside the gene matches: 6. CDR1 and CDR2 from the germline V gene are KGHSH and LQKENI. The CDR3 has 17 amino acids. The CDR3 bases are TGTGCCAGCTCGCGGGGACTAGCGGGAGGGCCTTACAATGAGCAGTTCTTC. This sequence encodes CASSRGLAGGPYNEQFF.

The CDR3 nucleotides are TGTGCCAGCAGCGTAGGAGTCACAGATACGCAGTATTTT. The encoded protein is CASSVGVTDTQYF. This rearrangement joins TRBV9 to TRBJ2-3; D is unclear. The CDR3 consists of 13 residues. Germline V lookup: CDR1 SGDLS, CDR2 YYNGEE. V was clipped by 0 bases and J by 2 bases, with 4 bases between them. Complete variable domain (other parts from reference TRBV9 and TRBJ2-3): DSGVTQTPKHLITATGQRVTLRCSPRSGDLSVYWYQQSLDQGLQFLIQYYNGEERAKGNILERFSAQQFPDLHSELNLSSLELGDSALYFCASSVGVTDTQYFGPGTRLTVL.

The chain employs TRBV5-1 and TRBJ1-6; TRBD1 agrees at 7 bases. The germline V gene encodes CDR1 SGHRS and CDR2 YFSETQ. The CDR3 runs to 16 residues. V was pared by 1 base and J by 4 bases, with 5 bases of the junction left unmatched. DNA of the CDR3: TGCGCCAGCAGCTTGACGGGACAGATGTATAATTCACCCCTCCACTTT. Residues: CASSLTGQMYNSPLHF.

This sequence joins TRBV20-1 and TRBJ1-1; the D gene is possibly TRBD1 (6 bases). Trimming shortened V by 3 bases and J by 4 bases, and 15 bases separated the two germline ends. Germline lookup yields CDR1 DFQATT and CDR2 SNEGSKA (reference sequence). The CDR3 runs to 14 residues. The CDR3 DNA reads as TGCAGTGCTAGGAGGGGGGCTCCGGGCACTGAAGCTTTCTTT. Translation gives CSARRGAPGTEAFF.

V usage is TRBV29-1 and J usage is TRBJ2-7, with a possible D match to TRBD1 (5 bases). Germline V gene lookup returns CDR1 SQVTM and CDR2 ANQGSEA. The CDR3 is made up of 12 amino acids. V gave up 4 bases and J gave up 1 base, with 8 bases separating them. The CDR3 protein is CSVVAGSYEQYF. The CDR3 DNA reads TGCAGCGTTGTGGCAGGGTCCTACGAGCAGTACTTC.

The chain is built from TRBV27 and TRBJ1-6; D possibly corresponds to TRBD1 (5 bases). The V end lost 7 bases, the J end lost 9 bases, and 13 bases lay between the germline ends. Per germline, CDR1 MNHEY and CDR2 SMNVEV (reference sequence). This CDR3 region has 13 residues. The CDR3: CASTWQGSSPLHF. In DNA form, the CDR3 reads TGTGCCAGCACCTGGCAGGGCAGTTCACCCCTCCACTTT.

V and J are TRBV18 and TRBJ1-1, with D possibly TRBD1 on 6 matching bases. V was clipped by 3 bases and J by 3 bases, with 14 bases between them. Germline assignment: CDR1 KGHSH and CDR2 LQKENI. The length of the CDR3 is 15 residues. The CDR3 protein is CASSPYGQTYTEAFF. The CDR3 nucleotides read TGTGCCAGCTCACCTTACGGACAGACTTACACTGAAGCTTTCTTT.

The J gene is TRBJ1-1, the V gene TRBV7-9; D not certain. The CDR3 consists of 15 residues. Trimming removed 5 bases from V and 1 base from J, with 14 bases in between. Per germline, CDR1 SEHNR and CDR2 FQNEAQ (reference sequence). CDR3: CASSAGRRANTEAFF. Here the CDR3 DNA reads TGTGCCAGCAGCGCCGGACGGCGGGCGAACACTGAAGCTTTCTTT.

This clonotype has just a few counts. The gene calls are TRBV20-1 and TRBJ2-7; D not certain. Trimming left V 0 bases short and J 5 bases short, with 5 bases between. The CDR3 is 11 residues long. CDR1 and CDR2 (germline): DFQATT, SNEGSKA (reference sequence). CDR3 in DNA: TGCAGTGCTAGAGAGGGGAACGAGCAGTACTTC. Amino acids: CSAREGNEQYF.

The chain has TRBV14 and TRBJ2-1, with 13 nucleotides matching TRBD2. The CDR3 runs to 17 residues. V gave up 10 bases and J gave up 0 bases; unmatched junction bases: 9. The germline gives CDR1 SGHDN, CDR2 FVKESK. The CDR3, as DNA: TGTGCCACTTCGGGACTAGCGGGAACTAGCTCCTACAATGAGCAGTTCTTC. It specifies CATSGLAGTSSYNEQFF.

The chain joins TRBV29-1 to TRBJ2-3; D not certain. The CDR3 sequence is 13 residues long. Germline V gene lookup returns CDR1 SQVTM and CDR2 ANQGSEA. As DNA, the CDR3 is TGCAGTCCTTCCCGGGCCGCCGGAGATACGCAGTATTTT. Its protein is CSPSRAAGDTQYF.

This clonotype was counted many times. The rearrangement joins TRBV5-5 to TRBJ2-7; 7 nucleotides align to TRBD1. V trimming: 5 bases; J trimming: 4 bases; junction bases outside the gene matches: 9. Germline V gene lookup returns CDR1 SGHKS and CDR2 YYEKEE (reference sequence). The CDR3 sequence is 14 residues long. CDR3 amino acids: CASSWMTGLYEQYF. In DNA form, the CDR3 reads TGTGCCAGCAGTTGGATGACAGGGTTGTACGAGCAGTACTTC.

The CDR3 coding sequence is TGCGCCAGCAGCCCGTGGACTAGCGGGACCTTATACGAGCAGTACTTC. Protein product: CASSPWTSGTLYEQYF. The V and J genes are TRBV5-1 and TRBJ2-7, with TRBD2 identical over 12 bases. The CDR3 loop spans 16 amino acids. Trimming took 4 bases from V and 4 from J; bases not matched to a gene: 9. The germline CDR1 and CDR2 sequences are SGHRS and YFSETQ.

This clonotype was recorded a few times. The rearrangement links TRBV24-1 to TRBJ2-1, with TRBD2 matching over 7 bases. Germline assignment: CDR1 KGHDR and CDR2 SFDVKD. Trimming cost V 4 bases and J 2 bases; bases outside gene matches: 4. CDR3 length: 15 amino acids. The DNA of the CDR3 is TGTGCCACCAGTGAGGTAGCGGGCCCCTACAATGAGCAGTTCTTC. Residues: CATSEVAGPYNEQFF.

Here the CDR3 reads CASRRNPPPPTDTQYF. The DNA of the CDR3 is TGTGCCAGCAGGCGGAACCCCCCACCTCCCACAGATACGCAGTATTTT. This chain links TRBV5-5 with TRBJ2-3; D unresolved. Germline CDR1 is SGHKS and CDR2 is YYEKEE (reference sequence). The CDR3 runs 16 residues. Trimming removed 5 bases from V and 2 bases from J, with 18 bases in between.

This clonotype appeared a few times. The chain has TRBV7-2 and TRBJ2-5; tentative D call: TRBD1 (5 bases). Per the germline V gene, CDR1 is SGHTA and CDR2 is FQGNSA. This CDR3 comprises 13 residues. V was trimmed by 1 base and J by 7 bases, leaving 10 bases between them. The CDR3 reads CASSLEGLGTQYF. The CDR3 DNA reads TGTGCCAGCAGCTTAGAGGGGCTTGGGACCCAGTACTTC.

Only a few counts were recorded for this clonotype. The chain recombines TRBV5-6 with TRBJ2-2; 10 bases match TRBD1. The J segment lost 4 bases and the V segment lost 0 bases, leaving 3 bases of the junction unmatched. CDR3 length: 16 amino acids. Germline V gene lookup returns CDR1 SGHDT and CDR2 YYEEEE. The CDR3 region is CASSLVDRGITGELFF. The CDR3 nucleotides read TGTGCCAGCAGCTTGGTGGACAGGGGGATCACCGGGGAGCTGTTTTTT.

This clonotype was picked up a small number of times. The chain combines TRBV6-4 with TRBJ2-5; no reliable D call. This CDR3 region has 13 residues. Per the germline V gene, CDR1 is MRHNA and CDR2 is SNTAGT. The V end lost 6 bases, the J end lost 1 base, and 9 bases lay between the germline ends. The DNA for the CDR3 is TGTGCCAGCAGGGACGCTAGCCAAGAGACCCAGTACTTC. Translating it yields CASRDASQETQYF.

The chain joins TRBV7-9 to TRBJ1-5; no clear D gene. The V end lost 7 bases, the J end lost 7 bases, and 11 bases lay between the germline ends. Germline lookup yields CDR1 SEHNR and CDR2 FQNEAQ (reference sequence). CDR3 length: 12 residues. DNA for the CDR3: TGTGCCAGCAACGACCGAGGACAGCCCCAGCATTTT. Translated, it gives CASNDRGQPQHF.

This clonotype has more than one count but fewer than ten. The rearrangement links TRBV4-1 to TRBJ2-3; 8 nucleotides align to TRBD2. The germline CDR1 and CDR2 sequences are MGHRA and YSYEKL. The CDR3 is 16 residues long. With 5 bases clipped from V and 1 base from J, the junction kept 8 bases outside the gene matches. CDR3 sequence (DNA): TGCGCCAGCAGCACGCGACAGACTAGCGGCACAGATACGCAGTATTTT. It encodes CASSTRQTSGTDTQYF.

Written as DNA, the CDR3 is TGCGCCAGCAGCTTCTTTAGCGGCTCCTACAATGAGCAGTTCTTC. Amino acid sequence: CASSFFSGSYNEQFF. The genes are TRBV5-1 and TRBJ2-1; D perhaps matches TRBD2 (6 bases). Trimming took 2 bases from V and 0 from J, leaving 9 bases between them. The CDR3 sequence is 15 residues long. From germline, CDR1 is SGHRS and CDR2 YFSETQ.

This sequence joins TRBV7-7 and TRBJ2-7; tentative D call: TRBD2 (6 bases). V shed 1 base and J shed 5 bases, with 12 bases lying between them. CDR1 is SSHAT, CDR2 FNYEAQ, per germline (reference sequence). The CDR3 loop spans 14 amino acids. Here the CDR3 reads CASSLGGRRDEQYF. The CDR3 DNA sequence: TGTGCCAGCAGCTTAGGGGGAAGGAGGGACGAGCAGTACTTC. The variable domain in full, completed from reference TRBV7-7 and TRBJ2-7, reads GAGVSQSPRYKVTKRGQDVTLRCDPISSHATLYWYQQALGQGPEFLTYFNYEAQPDKSGLPSDRFSAERPEGSISTLTIQRTEQRDSAMYRCASSLGGRRDEQYFGPGTRLTVT.

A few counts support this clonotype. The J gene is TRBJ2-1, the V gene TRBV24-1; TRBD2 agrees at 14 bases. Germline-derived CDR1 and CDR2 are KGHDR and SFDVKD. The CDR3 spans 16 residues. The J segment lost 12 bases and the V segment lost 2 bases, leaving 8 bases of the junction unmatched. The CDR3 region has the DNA TGTGCCACCAGTGATTCCGGGACTAGCGGGAGAAGTGGGCAGTTCTTC. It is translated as CATSDSGTSGRSGQFF.

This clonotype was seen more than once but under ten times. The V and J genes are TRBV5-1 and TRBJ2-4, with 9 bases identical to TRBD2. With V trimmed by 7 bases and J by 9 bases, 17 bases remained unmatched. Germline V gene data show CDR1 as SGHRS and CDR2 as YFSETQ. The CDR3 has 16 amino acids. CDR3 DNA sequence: TGCGCCAGCCGGCGGAGTGCGGGAGGGCCTACTGGCATTCAGTACTTC. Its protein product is CASRRSAGGPTGIQYF. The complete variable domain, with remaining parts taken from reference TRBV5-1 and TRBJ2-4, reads KAGVTQTPRYLIKTRGQQVTLSCSPISGHRSVSWYQQTPGQGLQFLFEYFSETQRNKGNFPGRFSGRQFSNSRSEMNVSTLELGDSALYLCASRRSAGGPTGIQYFGAGTRLSVL.

This chain's CDR3 is CASSEDDPGAGVYNEQFF. The DNA for the CDR3 is TGTGCCAGCAGTGAAGATGACCCGGGGGCCGGGGTTTACAATGAGCAGTTCTTC. V usage is TRBV25-1 and J usage is TRBJ2-1; D may match TRBD1 or TRBD2 (6 bases each). CDR1 MGHDK and CDR2 SYGVNS come from the germline V gene. This CDR3 spans 18 amino acids. Trimming removed 2 bases from V and 4 bases from J, with 21 bases in between.

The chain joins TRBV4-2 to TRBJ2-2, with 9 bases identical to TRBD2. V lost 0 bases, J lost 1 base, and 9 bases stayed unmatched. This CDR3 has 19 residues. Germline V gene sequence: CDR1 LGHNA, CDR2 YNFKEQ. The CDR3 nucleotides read TGTGCCAGCAGCCAAGAAGGACGGCTAGCGGGAAAGAACACCGGGGAGCTGTTTTTT. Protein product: CASSQEGRLAGKNTGELFF.

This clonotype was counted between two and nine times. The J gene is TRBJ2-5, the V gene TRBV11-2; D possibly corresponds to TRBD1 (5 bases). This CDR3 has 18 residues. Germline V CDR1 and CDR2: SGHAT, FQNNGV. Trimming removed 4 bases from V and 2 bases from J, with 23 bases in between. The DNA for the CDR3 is TGTGCCAGCAGCTCCCCAAGCTTCCAGGGAAGGGGACAAGAGACCCAGTACTTC. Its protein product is CASSSPSFQGRGQETQYF.

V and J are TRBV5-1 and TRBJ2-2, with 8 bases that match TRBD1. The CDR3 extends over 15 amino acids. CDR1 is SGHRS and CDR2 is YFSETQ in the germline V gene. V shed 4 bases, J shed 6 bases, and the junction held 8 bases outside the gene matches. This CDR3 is CASSGTGGIPGELFF. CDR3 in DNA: TGCGCCAGCAGCGGGACAGGCGGAATCCCCGGGGAGCTGTTTTTT.

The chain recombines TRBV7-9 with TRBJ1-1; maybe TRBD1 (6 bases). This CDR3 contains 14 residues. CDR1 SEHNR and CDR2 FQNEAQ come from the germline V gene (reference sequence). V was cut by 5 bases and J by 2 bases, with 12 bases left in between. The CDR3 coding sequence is TGTGCCAGCAGCGAACAGGGAATTAACACTGAAGCTTTCTTT. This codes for CASSEQGINTEAFF.

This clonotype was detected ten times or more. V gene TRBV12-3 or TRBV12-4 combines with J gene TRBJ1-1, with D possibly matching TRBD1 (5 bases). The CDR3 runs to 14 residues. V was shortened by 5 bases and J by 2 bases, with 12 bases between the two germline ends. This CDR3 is CASSVTGANTEAFF. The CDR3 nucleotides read TGTGCCAGCAGTGTTACAGGAGCTAACACTGAAGCTTTCTTT.

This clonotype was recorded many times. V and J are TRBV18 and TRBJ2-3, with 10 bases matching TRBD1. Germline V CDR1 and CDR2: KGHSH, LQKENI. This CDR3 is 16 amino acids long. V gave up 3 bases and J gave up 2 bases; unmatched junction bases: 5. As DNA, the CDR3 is TGTGCCAGCTCACCCCTGGGACAGGGGAACACAGATACGCAGTATTTT. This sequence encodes CASSPLGQGNTDTQYF. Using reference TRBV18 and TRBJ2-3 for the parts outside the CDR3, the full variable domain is NAGVMQNPRHLVRRRGQEARLRCSPMKGHSHVYWYRQLPEEGLKFMVYLQKENIIDESGMPKERFSAEFPKEGPSILRIQQVVRGDSAAYFCASSPLGQGNTDTQYFGPGTRLTVL.